This T cell receptor beta chain derives from a study of blood T cells in healthy people across ages. Alongside a J-beta primer mix, a sample-barcoded 5' primer served in a second PCR lasting about 7 to 11 cycles. TCRdb re-derived calls from the 5' RACE reads in MiXCR, one entry per CDR3 protein. Of about 780,000 distinct CDR3 sequences detected, roughly 24% appear once; the ten largest clones hold 2.5% to 3.5%. The CDR3 runs 14 residues. Germline V gene sequence: CDR1 MDHEN, CDR2 SYDVKM. V was pared by 5 bases and J by 0 bases, with 10 bases between. The table lists this clonotype with a few counts. These data are also associated with another study on T cells of mothers and their children. As that report states: Related and unrelated pairs show similar thymic shaping of TCR recombination output.

The source material was blood. This chain links TRBV28 with TRBJ1-1; D uncertain. The TCR sequence derives from a boy aged 10-17 years in good health. This CDR3 is CASSPPGLNTEAFF. Written as DNA, the CDR3 is TGTGCCAGCAGTCCCCCCGGGCTGAACACTGAAGCTTTCTTT.